These T cell receptor beta chains were read from a single sample in a study of response to subunit inactivated influenza vaccine. MiXCR was run by TCRdb on the RT-PCR reads, yielding one entry per CDR3 protein. The data show 450,000 to 600,000 distinct CDR3 sequences, under 9% seen once. The sequences come from PBMCs from blood, collected 23 to 25 months after vaccination. The receptors originated from a man between 50 and 75 years old who received an inactivated influenza vaccine. CDR3s include the opening cysteine and the closing phenylalanine or tryptophan. D genes are given only for firm matches. The listing skips clone size in some rows; elsewhere it reads once, few, many or a size class.

D | size | J | V | CDR3 | DNA
NA | few | TRBJ1-2 | TRBV4-3 | CASSNLTRSYGYTF | TGCGCCAGCAGCAACCTGACCCGGAGCTATGGCTACACCTTC
TRBD2 | few | TRBJ2-3 | TRBV5-7 | CASSGTSASTDTQYF | TGTGCCAGCAGCGGGACTAGCGCTAGCACAGATACGCAGTATTTT
NA | NA | TRBJ2-1 | TRBV20-1 | CSARPGERSYNEQFF | TGCAGTGCTAGACCGGGGGAGAGGTCCTACAATGAGCAGTTCTTC
TRBD1 | few | TRBJ1-2 | TRBV5-1 | CASSPGTGASMRYGYTF | TGCGCCAGCAGCCCTGGGACAGGGGCCTCTATGCGCTATGGCTACACCTTC
TRBD2 | NA | TRBJ2-1 | TRBV20-1 | CSARSAGTSLNEQFF | TGCAGTGCTAGATCGGCCGGGACTAGCCTCAATGAGCAGTTCTTC
NA | few | TRBJ2-1 | TRBV4-1 | CASSQPDSTLGVWVNEQFF | TGCGCCAGCAGCCAACCGGACTCAACCCTGGGGGTATGGGTCAATGAGCAGTTCTTC
TRBD1 | NA | TRBJ2-7 | TRBV5-1 | CASSLVPGGYEQYF | TGCGCCAGCAGCTTGGTTCCAGGGGGCTACGAGCAGTACTTC
NA | NA | TRBJ2-7 | TRBV5-6 | CASSPGRPSSYEQYF | TGTGCCAGCAGCCCCGGGCGCCCCTCCTCATACGAGCAGTACTTC
NA | NA | TRBJ2-7 | TRBV12-3/TRBV12-4 | CASRDSLSYEQYF | TGTGCCAGCAGGGACAGCCTCTCCTACGAGCAGTACTTC
NA | few | TRBJ1-4 | TRBV5-1 | CASSQDTTNEKLFF | TGCGCCAGCAGCCAGGACACAACTAATGAAAAACTGTTTTTT
NA | NA | TRBJ2-7 | TRBV7-2 | CASSFAGLAYEQYF | TGTGCCAGCAGCTTCGCCGGGTTGGCCTACGAGCAGTACTTC
TRBD1 | few | TRBJ2-2 | TRBV28 | CASSPGGANTGELFF | TGTGCCAGCAGTCCAGGGGGAGCGAACACCGGGGAGCTGTTTTTT
TRBD2 | many | TRBJ2-1 | TRBV27 | CASSLPRTSGYNEQFF | TGTGCCAGCAGTTTACCCCGGACTAGCGGTTACAATGAGCAGTTCTTC
NA | few | TRBJ2-1 | TRBV10-2 | CASSGLREDFLSYNEQFF | TGCGCCAGCAGTGGGTTAAGAGAGGACTTCCTATCCTACAATGAGCAGTTCTTC
TRBD2 | NA | TRBJ2-2 | TRBV25-1 | CASSKTSGTGELFF | TGTGCCAGCAGTAAGACTAGCGGGACCGGGGAGCTGTTTTTT
NA | many | TRBJ1-6 | TRBV20-1 | CSARDPQVWSPLHF | TGCAGTGCTAGAGATCCCCAGGTGTGGTCACCCCTCCACTTT
NA | few | TRBJ2-5 | TRBV20-1 | CSADRQQETQYF | TGCAGTGCAGACAGGCAGCAAGAGACCCAGTACTTC
TRBD2 | NA | TRBJ2-1 | TRBV28 | CASRPGLARNEQFF | TGTGCCAGCAGACCGGGACTAGCGAGGAATGAGCAGTTCTTC
NA | NA | TRBJ2-3 | TRBV27 | CASSRGLSTDTQYF | TGTGCCAGCAGTAGAGGACTTAGCACAGATACGCAGTATTTT
NA | NA | TRBJ1-2 | TRBV7-2 | CASSLGGAFGYTF | TGTGCCAGCAGCTTAGGAGGGGCGTTCGGCTACACCTTC
TRBD1 | NA | TRBJ1-1 | TRBV27 | CASSFDRVNTEAFF | TGTGCCAGCAGTTTTGACAGGGTGAACACTGAAGCTTTCTTT
TRBD2 | many | TRBJ2-7 | TRBV3-1 | CASSQGEGYEQYF | TGTGCCAGCAGCCAAGGGGAGGGGTACGAGCAGTACTTC
NA | few | TRBJ2-4 | TRBV3-1 | CASSQGDRNIQYF | TGTGCCAGCAGCCAAGGGGACCGAAACATTCAGTACTTC
NA | NA | TRBJ2-1 | TRBV18 | CASSRDQYYNEQFF | TGTGCCAGCTCACGGGACCAATATTACAATGAGCAGTTCTTC
NA | few | TRBJ1-5 | TRBV7-2 | CASSLVINQPQHF | TGTGCCAGCAGCTTAGTGATCAATCAGCCCCAGCATTTT
NA | few | TRBJ2-2 | TRBV11-3 | CASSLYWGSGELFF | TGTGCCAGCAGCCTCTACTGGGGATCTGGGGAGCTGTTTTTT
NA | many | TRBJ2-6 | TRBV12-3/TRBV12-4 | CASSLGSGRGANVLTF | TGTGCCAGCAGTTTAGGCTCGGGTCGTGGGGCCAACGTCCTGACTTTC
TRBD2 | many | TRBJ2-1 | TRBV3-1 | CASSQLGLAPRNEQFF | TGTGCCAGCAGCCAATTGGGACTAGCGCCCCGTAATGAGCAGTTCTTC
NA | few | TRBJ1-5 | TRBV12-3/TRBV12-4 | CASSFIGNQPQHF | TGTGCCAGCAGTTTTATTGGCAATCAGCCCCAGCATTTT